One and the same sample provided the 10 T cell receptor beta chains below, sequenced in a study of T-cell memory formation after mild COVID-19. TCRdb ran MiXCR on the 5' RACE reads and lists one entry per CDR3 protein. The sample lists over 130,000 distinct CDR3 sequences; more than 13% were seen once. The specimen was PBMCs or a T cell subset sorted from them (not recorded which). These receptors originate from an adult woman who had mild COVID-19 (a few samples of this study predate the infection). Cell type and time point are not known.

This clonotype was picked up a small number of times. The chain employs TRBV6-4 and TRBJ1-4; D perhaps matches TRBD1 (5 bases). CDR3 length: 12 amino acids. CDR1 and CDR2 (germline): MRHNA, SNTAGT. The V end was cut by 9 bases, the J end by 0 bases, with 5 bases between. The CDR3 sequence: CARTATNEKLFF. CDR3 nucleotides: TGTGCCAGGACAGCAACTAATGAAAAACTGTTTTTT.

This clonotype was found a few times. The CDR3 DNA is TGTGCCAGCTCCCGCCGGGGTGACACCGGGGAGCTGTTTTTT. This gives the protein CASSRRGDTGELFF. The genes are TRBV12-3 or TRBV12-4 and TRBJ2-2; the D gene is possibly TRBD2 (5 bases). Trimming removed 8 bases from V and 3 bases from J, with 13 bases in between. This CDR3 has 14 amino acids.

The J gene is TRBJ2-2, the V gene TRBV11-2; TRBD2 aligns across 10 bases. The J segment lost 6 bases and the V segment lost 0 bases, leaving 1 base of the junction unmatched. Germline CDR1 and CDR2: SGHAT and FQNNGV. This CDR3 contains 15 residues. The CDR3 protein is CASSLDTSGAGELFF. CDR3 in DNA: TGTGCCAGCAGCTTAGATACTAGCGGGGCCGGGGAGCTGTTTTTT. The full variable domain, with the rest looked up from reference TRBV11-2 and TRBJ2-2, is EAGVAQSPRYKIIEKRQSVAFWCNPISGHATLYWYQQILGQGPKLLIQFQNNGVVDDSQLPKDRFSAERLKGVDSTLKIQPAKLEDSAVYLCASSLDTSGAGELFFGEGSRLTVL.

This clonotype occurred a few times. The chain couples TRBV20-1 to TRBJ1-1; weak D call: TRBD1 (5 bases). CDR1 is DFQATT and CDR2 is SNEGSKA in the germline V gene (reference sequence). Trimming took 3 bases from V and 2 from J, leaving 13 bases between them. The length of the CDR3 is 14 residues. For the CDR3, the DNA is TGCAGTGCTAGTGTATGGGGGATTAACACTGAAGCTTTCTTT. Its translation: CSASVWGINTEAFF.

The CDR3: CASSFRYAGGTGELFF. Here the CDR3 DNA reads TGTGCCAGCAGTTTTCGCTACGCGGGGGGAACCGGGGAGCTGTTTTTT. The rearrangement links TRBV28 to TRBJ2-2; 8 nucleotides agree with TRBD2. Looked up from germline, CDR1 is MDHEN and CDR2 is SYDVKM. The trim removed 3 bases at V and 5 bases at J, leaving 8 bases unmatched. The CDR3 is 16 residues long.

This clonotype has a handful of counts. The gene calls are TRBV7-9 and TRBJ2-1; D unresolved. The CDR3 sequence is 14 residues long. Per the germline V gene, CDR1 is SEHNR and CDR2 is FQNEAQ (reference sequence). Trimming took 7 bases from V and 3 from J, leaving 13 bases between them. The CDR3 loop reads CASTTTESYNEQFF. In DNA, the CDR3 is TGTGCCAGCACAACGACGGAGAGCTACAATGAGCAGTTCTTC. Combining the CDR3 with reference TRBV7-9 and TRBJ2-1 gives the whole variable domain DTGVSQNPRHKITKRGQNVTFRCDPISEHNRLYWYRQTLGQGPEFLTYFQNEAQLEKSRLLSDRFSAERPKGSFSTLEIQRTEQGDSAMYLCASTTTESYNEQFFGPGTRLTVL.

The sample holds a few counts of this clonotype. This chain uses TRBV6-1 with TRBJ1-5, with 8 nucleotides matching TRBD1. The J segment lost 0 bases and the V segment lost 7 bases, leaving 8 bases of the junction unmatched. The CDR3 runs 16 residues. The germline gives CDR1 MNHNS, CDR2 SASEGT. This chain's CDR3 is CASIQGQGDSNQPQHF. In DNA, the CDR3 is TGTGCCAGCATCCAAGGACAGGGTGATAGCAATCAGCCCCAGCATTTT.

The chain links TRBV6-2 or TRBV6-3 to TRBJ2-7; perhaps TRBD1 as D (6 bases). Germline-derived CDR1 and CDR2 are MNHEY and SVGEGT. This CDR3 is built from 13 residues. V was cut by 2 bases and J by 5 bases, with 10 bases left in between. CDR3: CASSYGQPNEQYF. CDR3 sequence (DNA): TGTGCCAGCAGTTACGGACAGCCGAACGAGCAGTACTTC.

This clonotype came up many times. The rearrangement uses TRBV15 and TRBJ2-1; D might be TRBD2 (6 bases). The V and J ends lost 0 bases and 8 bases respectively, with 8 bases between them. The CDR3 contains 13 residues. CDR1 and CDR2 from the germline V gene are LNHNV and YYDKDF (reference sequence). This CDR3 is CATSRDGGDEQFF. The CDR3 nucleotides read TGTGCCACCAGCAGAGATGGCGGGGATGAGCAGTTCTTC.

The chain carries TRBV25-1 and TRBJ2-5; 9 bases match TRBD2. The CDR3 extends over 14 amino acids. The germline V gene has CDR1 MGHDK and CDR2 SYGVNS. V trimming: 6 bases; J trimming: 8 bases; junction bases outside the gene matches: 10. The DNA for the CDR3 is TGTGCCAGCAGGACTAGCGGTTCGTTAGGAACCCAGTACTTC. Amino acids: CASRTSGSLGTQYF.